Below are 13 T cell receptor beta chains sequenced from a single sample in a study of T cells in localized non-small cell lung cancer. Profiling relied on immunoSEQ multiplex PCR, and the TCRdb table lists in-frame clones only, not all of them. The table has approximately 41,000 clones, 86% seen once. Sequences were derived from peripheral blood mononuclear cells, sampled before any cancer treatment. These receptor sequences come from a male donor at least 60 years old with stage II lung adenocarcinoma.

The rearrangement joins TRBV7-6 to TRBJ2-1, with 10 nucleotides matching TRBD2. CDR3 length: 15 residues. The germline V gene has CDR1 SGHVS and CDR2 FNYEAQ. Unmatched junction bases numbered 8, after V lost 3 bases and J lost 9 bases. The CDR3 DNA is TGTGCCAGCAGCTTTACCGGGACTAGCGAGGCTGAGCAGTTCTTC. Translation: CASSFTGTSEAEQFF.

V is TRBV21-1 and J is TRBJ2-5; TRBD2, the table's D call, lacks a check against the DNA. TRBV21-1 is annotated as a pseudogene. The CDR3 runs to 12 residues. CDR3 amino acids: CASSKGIETQYF. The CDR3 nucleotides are TGTGCCAGCAGCAAAGGTATCGAGACCCAGTACTTC.

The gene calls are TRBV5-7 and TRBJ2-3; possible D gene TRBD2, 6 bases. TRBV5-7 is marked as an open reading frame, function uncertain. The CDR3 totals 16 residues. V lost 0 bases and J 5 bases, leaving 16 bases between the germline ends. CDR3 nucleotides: TGTGCCAGCAGCTTGGTGAGCGGGCTAGTTAAAGATACGCAGTATTTT. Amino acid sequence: CASSLVSGLVKDTQYF.

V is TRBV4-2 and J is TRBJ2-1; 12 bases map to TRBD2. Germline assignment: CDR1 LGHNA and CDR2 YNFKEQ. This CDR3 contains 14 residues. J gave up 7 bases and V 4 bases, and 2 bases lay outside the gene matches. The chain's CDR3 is CASSPTSGRNEQFF. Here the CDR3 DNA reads TGTGCCAGCAGCCCGACTAGCGGGAGAAATGAGCAGTTCTTC.

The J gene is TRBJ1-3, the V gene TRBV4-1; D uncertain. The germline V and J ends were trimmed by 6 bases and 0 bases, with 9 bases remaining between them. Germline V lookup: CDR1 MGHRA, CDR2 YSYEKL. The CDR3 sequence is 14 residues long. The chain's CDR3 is CASRRVVSGNTIYF. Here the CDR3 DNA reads TGCGCCAGCAGGAGGGTCGTCTCTGGAAACACCATATATTTT.

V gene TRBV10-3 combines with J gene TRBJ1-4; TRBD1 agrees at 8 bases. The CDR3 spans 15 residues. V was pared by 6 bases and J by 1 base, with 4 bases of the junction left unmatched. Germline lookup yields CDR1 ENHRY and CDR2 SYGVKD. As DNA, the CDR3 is TGTGCCATCAGCACTGACAGGGGAACTAATGAAAAACTGTTTTTT. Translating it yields CAISTDRGTNEKLFF.

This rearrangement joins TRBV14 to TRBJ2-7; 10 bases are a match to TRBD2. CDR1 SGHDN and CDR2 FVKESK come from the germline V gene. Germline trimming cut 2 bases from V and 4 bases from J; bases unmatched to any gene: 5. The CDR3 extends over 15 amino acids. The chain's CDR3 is CASSQLAGVGYEQYF. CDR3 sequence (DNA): TGTGCCAGCAGCCAACTAGCGGGAGTGGGATACGAGCAGTACTTC.

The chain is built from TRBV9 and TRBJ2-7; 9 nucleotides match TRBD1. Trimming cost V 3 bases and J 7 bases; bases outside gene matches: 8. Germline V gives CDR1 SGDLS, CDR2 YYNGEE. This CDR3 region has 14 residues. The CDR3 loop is CASSAGTGRSEQYF. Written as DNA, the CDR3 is TGTGCCAGCAGCGCCGGGACAGGGAGGAGTGAGCAGTACTTC.

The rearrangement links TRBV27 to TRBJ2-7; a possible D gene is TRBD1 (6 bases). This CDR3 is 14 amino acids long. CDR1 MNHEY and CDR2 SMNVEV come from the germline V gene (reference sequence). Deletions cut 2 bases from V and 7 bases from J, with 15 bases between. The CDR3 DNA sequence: TGTGCCAGCAGTTTACGGCAGGGGACGAGGGAGCAGTACTTC. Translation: CASSLRQGTREQYF.

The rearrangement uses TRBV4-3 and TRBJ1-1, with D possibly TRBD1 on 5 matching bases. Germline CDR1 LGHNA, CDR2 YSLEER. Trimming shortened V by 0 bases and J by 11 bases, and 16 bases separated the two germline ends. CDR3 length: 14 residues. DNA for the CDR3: TGCGCCAGCAGCCAAGATTCTACGTGGGCAGGGGCTTTCTTT. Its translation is CASSQDSTWAGAFF.

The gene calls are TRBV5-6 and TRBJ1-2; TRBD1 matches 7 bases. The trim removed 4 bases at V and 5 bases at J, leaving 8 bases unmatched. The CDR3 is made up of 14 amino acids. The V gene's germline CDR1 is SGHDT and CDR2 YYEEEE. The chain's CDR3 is CASSGPRTGYGYTF. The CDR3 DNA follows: TGTGCCAGCAGCGGACCCAGGACAGGTTATGGCTACACCTTC.

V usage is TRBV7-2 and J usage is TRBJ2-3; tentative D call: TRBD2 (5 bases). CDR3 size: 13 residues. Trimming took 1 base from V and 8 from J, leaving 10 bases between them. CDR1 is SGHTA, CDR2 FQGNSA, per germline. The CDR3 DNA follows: TGTGCCAGCAGCTTAGTCGGACTGCCTACGCAGTATTTT. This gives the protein CASSLVGLPTQYF.

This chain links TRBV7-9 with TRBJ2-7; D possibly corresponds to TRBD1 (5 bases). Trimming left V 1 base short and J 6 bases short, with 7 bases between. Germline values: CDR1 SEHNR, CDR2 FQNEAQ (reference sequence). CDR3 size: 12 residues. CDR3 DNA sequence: TGTGCCAGCAGCTTAGAAAGGGGCGAGCAGTACTTC. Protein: CASSLERGEQYF.